This T cell receptor (beta chain) stems from a study of technical replicates of blood from a handful of donors. Some clones are missing from TCRdb's copy, which holds only in-frame ones; the method was immunoSEQ multiplex PCR. The data contain approximately 93,000 clones, over 85% of them singletons. This receptor was taken from a human donor in good health. Material: T cells isolated from PBMCs.

The CDR3 DNA reads as TGTGCCAGCAGCTTAGCGGGGACACCGAATCAGCCCCAGCATTTT. Translated, it gives CASSLAGTPNQPQHF. This chain uses TRBV7-2 with TRBJ1-5; a weak D match, TRBD1 (6 bases). Germline loops: CDR1 SGHTA, CDR2 FQGNSA. The CDR3 loop spans 15 amino acids. Trimming pared 0 bases from V and 4 bases from J, leaving 10 bases between.